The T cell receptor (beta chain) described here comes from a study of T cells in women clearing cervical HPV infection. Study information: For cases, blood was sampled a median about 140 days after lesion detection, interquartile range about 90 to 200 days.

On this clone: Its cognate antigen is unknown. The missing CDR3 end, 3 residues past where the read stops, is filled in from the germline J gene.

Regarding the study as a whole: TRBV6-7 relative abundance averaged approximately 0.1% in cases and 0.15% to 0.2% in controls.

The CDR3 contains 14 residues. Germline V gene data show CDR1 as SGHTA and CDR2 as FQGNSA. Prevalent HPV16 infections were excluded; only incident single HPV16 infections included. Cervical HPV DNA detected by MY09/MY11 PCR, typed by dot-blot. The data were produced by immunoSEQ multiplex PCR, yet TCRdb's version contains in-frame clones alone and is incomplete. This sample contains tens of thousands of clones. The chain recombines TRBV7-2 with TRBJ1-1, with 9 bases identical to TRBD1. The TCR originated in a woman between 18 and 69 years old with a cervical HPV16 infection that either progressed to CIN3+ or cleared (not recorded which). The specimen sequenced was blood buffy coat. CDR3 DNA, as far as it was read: TGTGCCAGCATATCCGGGACAGGGAAGGAGACA. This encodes CASISGTGKET. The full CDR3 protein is CASISGTGKETAFF.